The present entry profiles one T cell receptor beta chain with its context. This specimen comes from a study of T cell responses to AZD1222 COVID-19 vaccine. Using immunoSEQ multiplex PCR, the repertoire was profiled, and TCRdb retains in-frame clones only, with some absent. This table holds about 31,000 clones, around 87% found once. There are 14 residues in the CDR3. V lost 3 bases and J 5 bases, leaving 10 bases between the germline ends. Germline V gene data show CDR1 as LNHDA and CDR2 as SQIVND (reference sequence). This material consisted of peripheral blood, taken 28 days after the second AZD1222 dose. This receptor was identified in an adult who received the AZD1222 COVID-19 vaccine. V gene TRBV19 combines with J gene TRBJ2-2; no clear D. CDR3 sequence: CASSILVGTGELFF. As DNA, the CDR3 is TGTGCCAGTAGTATCCTAGTCGGTACCGGGGAGCTGTTTTTT.